Each of the 14 T cell receptor beta chains below was sequenced from the same sample in a study of cytomegalovirus exposure and HLA in healthy donors. PCR primers comprised 60 Vbeta and 13 Jbeta primers. Sequencing was performed with immunoSEQ multiplex PCR; in TCRdb, only in-frame clones are kept and a portion is missing. The sample includes approximately 200,000 clones, over 60% of them seen just once. Sequenced material: PBMCs. These receptors originate from a man in his forties in good health and CMV-seronegative.

The rearrangement joins TRBV4-2 to TRBJ2-5, with 7 bases fitting TRBD2. In germline, CDR1 is LGHNA, CDR2 YNFKEQ. This CDR3 region has 14 residues. Trimming removed 0 bases from V and 6 bases from J; junction bases left unmatched: 4. CDR3 sequence reads: CASSQEGGLKTQYF. The CDR3 DNA sequence: TGTGCCAGCAGCCAAGAGGGGGGGTTGAAGACCCAGTACTTC.

J is TRBJ1-2 and V is TRBV6-5; tentative D call: TRBD1 (6 bases). Per germline, CDR1 MNHEY and CDR2 SVGAGI. This CDR3 has 14 amino acids. V gave up 0 bases and J gave up 5 bases, with 10 bases separating them. The CDR3 is CASSYSLQGYGYTF. As DNA, the CDR3 is TGTGCCAGCAGTTACTCGTTACAGGGTTATGGCTACACCTTC.

This clone was seen once. This chain connects TRBV28 to TRBJ1-3; 7 nucleotides line up with TRBD1. The V segment lost 5 bases and the J segment 0 bases; nucleotides outside the gene matches: 4. This CDR3 is 15 amino acids long. Per the germline V gene, CDR1 is MDHEN and CDR2 is SYDVKM. The CDR3 nucleotides are TGTGCCAGCAGTCCAGGACAGGTCTCTGGAAACACCATATATTTT. As protein: CASSPGQVSGNTIYF.

This clone has only a few counts. The chain couples TRBV27 to TRBJ2-7; TRBD2 matches at 9 bases. The CDR3 totals 14 residues. V lost 2 bases, J lost 6 bases, and 5 bases stayed unmatched. Germline V lookup: CDR1 MNHEY, CDR2 SMNVEV (reference sequence). Here the CDR3 reads CASSLVAGVGEQYF. The DNA for the CDR3 is TGTGCCAGCAGTTTAGTAGCGGGAGTAGGCGAGCAGTACTTC.

V is TRBV7-9 and J is TRBJ1-1; D gene uncertain. V dropped 5 bases and J dropped 8 bases, with 9 bases sitting between them. Germline CDR1 and CDR2: SEHNR and FQNEAQ (reference sequence). The CDR3 sequence is 11 residues long. CDR3 sequence (DNA): TGTGCCAGCAGCCCACTCAACGAAGCTTTCTTT. This gives the protein CASSPLNEAFF.

In this sample, this clone turned up a few times. The rearrangement joins TRBV7-9 to TRBJ1-6, with TRBD1 matching over 8 bases. V lost 3 bases to trimming and J lost 10 bases; unmatched junction nucleotides: 5. CDR3 length equals 14 residues. CDR1 and CDR2 (germline): SEHNR, FQNEAQ (reference sequence). The CDR3 region has the DNA TGTGCCAGCAGCTTCGCGGCAGGGGGCTCACCCCTCCACTTT. Residues: CASSFAAGGSPLHF.

The chain couples TRBV4-3 to TRBJ2-7; D gene unclear. The germline V and J ends were trimmed by 0 bases and 0 bases, with 6 bases remaining between them. The CDR3 extends over 14 amino acids. The germline gives CDR1 LGHNA, CDR2 YSLEER. CDR3: CASSQDTGSYEQYF. The CDR3 bases are TGCGCCAGCAGCCAAGATACCGGCTCCTACGAGCAGTACTTC.

The chain is built from TRBV7-2 and TRBJ2-5, with 9 bases that match TRBD2. Trimming removed 4 bases from V and 5 bases from J; junction bases left unmatched: 5. Germline values: CDR1 SGHTA, CDR2 FQGNSA. This CDR3 has 14 amino acids. CDR3 sequence (DNA): TGTGCCAGCAGCTCGGGGACTAGCATTGAGACCCAGTACTTC. Protein sequence: CASSSGTSIETQYF.

The rearrangement joins TRBV4-1 to TRBJ2-7; 11 bases agree with TRBD1. Germline V gene data show CDR1 as MGHRA and CDR2 as YSYEKL. Unmatched junction bases numbered 8, after V lost 3 bases and J lost 1 base. This CDR3 has 17 amino acids. CDR3 sequence (DNA): TGCGCCAGCAGCCACCGTTCGGGGACAGGGGGATCCTACGAGCAGTACTTC. Translated: CASSHRSGTGGSYEQYF.

As for this clone: Mismatch with germline at one junction end may stem from a read error. The rearrangement uses TRBV29-1 and TRBJ2-7; TRBD2 agrees at 10 bases. CDR1 is SQVTM and CDR2 is ANQGSEA in the germline V gene. The CDR3 consists of 15 residues. In nucleotides, the CDR3 is TGCAGCGCCGAACGGTGGGCTAGCGGGAGCTACGGGCAGTACTTC. This gives the protein CSAERWASGSYGQYF.

V and J are TRBV5-1 and TRBJ2-5; D gene uncertain. The germline V gene has CDR1 SGHRS and CDR2 YFSETQ. The CDR3 consists of 13 residues. With 5 bases removed from V and 4 bases from J, the gap between germline ends came to 12 bases. This CDR3 reads CASRNVLGETQYF. The CDR3 nucleotides are TGCGCCAGCAGGAACGTACTCGGAGAGACCCAGTACTTC. Filled out from reference TRBV5-1 and TRBJ2-5, the complete variable domain reads KAGVTQTPRYLIKTRGQQVTLSCSPISGHRSVSWYQQTPGQGLQFLFEYFSETQRNKGNFPGRFSGRQFSNSRSEMNVSTLELGDSALYLCASRNVLGETQYFGPGTRLLVL.

CDR3 in amino acids: CASSQFRGRINEQFF. CDR3 nucleotides: TGTGCCAGCAGCCAGTTCAGGGGGCGCATCAATGAGCAGTTCTTC. J is TRBJ2-1 and V is TRBV5-6, with 8 bases matching TRBD1. CDR1 is SGHDT, CDR2 YYEEEE, per germline. The V gene end was trimmed by 4 bases and the J gene end by 6 bases; junction bases not matched to a gene: 9. CDR3 length: 15 residues.

V is TRBV5-4 and J is TRBJ2-1, with TRBD1 identical over 10 bases. The ends lost 4 bases at V and 3 bases at J; junction bases unmatched: 7. This CDR3 region has 16 residues. Germline CDR1 and CDR2: SGHNT and YYREEE (reference sequence). The CDR3 DNA is TGTGCCAGCAGCATAGGATGGGACAGGGGCTACAATGAGCAGTTCTTC. It is translated as CASSIGWDRGYNEQFF. The full variable domain, completed using reference TRBV5-4 and TRBJ2-1, is ETGVTQSPTHLIKTRGQQVTLRCSSQSGHNTVSWYQQALGQGPQFIFQYYREEENGRGNFPPRFSGLQFPNYSSELNVNALELDDSALYLCASSIGWDRGYNEQFFGPGTRLTVL.

The chain combines TRBV10-3 with TRBJ2-5; the match to TRBD2 covers 14 bases. Germline V gene data show CDR1 as ENHRY and CDR2 as SYGVKD. The CDR3 loop spans 15 amino acids. Unmatched junction bases numbered 7, after V lost 9 bases and J lost 4 bases. The CDR3 DNA is TGTGCCATTTCGACTAGCGGGGGGGCAGGAGAGACCCAGTACTTC. Its translation is CAISTSGGAGETQYF.